The clone carrying this T cell receptor beta chain was detected only a few times. Its antigen is currently unknown. CDR1 LNHDA and CDR2 SQIVND come from the germline V gene (reference sequence). Trimming removed 1 base at V and 5 bases at J, with 11 bases between. This CDR3 spans 15 amino acids. Each CDR3 protein gets one entry after TCRdb re-called the 5' RACE reads with MiXCR. The data contain approximately 540,000 distinct CDR3 sequences, approximately 12% of them singletons. The data are from a study of CD8 T cells in ankylosing spondylitis. The study, taken as a whole, reports: Blood of patients with ankylosing spondylitis appeared to be characterized by a TCR beta motif of several highly homologous variants. Some of these motif variants have turned up before, in reports on reactive arthritis synovial fluid and blood.

This chain uses TRBV19 with TRBJ1-4, with no clear D. Material: blood, either unsorted or a sorted T cell fraction (not recorded which). The origin of this receptor is a male donor with ankylosing spondylitis. The chain's CDR3 is CASSIAVRRNEKLFF. CDR3 sequence (DNA): TGTGCCAGTAGTATAGCAGTCAGAAGAAATGAAAAACTGTTTTTT.